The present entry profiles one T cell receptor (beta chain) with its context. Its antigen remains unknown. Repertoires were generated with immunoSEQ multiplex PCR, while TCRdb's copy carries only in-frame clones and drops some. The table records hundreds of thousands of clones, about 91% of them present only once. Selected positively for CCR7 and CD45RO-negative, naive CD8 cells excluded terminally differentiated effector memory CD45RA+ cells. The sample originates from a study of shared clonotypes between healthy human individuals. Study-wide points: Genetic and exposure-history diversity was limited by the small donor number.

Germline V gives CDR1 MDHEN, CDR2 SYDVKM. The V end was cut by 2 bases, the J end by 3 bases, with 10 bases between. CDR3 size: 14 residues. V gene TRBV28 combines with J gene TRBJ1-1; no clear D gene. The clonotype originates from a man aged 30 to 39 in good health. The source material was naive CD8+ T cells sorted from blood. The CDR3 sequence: CASSLQPGYTEAFF. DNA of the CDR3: TGTGCCAGCAGTTTACAGCCCGGGTACACTGAAGCTTTCTTT. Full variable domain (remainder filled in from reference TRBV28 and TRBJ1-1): DVKVTQSSRYLVKRTGEKVFLECVQDMDHENMFWYRQDPGLGLRLIYFSYDVKMKEKGDIPEGYSVSREKKERFSLILESASTNQTSMYLCASSLQPGYTEAFFGQGTRLTVV.